The 10 T cell receptor beta chains in this list originate from one sample, sequenced in a study of T cells after yellow fever vaccination (dated by TCRdb to between 2018 and 2021). Taken with the paper, the label for treatment or condition translates to: live attenuated yellow fever vaccine strain. Library generation was performed with 5' RACE. Sequencing instrument: Illumina NovaSeq 6000. TCRdb applied fastp at Q25 and MiXCR to the public reads, then kept only in-frame beta chains. Under each unique CDR3 protein, matching rows form one entry showing the most common genes and DNA. This sample comprises about 210,000 distinct CDR3 sequences, about 3% of them detected only once. The ten largest account for 3.2% of the sample. The source was CD4+ T cells sorted from PBMCs, collected 10 days after the yellow fever booster vaccination. These receptors all come from a man aged 18 to 35 who received the YFV17D yellow fever vaccine.

This chain joins TRBV20-1 and TRBJ2-3; no firm D call. Germline-derived CDR1 and CDR2 are DFQATT and SNEGSKA (reference sequence). Trimming took 6 bases from V and 2 from J, leaving 15 bases between them. This CDR3 is 14 amino acids long. As DNA, the CDR3 is TGCAGTGCCCGCACCGCGCAGAACACAGATACGCAGTATTTT. It is translated as CSARTAQNTDTQYF.

This clonotype came up many times. The chain links TRBV5-1 to TRBJ1-5; no firm D call. Germline assignment: CDR1 SGHRS and CDR2 YFSETQ. Trimming cost V 0 bases and J 3 bases, with 7 bases left between them. This CDR3 comprises 14 residues. The CDR3 region has the DNA TGCGCCAGCAGCTTGGATGCGCTCAATCAGCCCCAGCATTTT. This sequence encodes CASSLDALNQPQHF.

This chain connects TRBV15 to TRBJ2-5, with D tentatively TRBD1 (5 bases). The CDR3 totals 13 residues. Germline V gene sequence: CDR1 LNHNV, CDR2 YYDKDF (reference sequence). Trimming cost V 1 base and J 5 bases, with 8 bases left between them. The CDR3 loop reads CATSRGRAETQYF. For the CDR3, the DNA is TGTGCCACCAGCAGAGGCAGGGCGGAGACCCAGTACTTC.

CDR3 in amino acids: CASSLGTEQFF. For the CDR3, the DNA is TGTGCCAGCAGCTTGGGCACTGAGCAGTTCTTC. This chain joins TRBV11-2 and TRBJ2-1; D call uncertain. This CDR3 comprises 11 residues. The germline CDR1 and CDR2 sequences are SGHAT and FQNNGV. Trimming left V 3 bases short and J 9 bases short, with 6 bases between.

This clonotype was seen ten or more times. This chain uses TRBV7-2 with TRBJ2-3, with D tentatively TRBD2 (5 bases). The germline V gene has CDR1 SGHTA and CDR2 FQGNSA. The CDR3 contains 14 residues. V lost 1 base and J lost 7, with 12 bases in between. CDR3 amino acids: CASSLGRSQNTQYF. The CDR3 coding sequence is TGTGCCAGCAGCTTAGGGAGGTCCCAGAATACGCAGTATTTT.

In nucleotides, the CDR3 is TGTGCCAGCAGCCGAGGAAATGATCAGCCCCAGCATTTT. Protein product: CASSRGNDQPQHF. The chain couples TRBV5-6 to TRBJ1-5; D remains unclear. V gave up 4 bases and J gave up 5 bases, with 10 bases separating them. Germline V lookup: CDR1 SGHDT, CDR2 YYEEEE. The CDR3 is 13 residues long.

This clonotype was found many times. The V call is TRBV5-1, the J call TRBJ2-3; the D is unclear. Germline lookup yields CDR1 SGHRS and CDR2 YFSETQ. The CDR3 has 15 amino acids. The V end was cut by 0 bases, the J end by 0 bases, with 8 bases between. The CDR3 nucleotides are TGCGCCAGCAGCTTGGCAGGATCTAGCACAGATACGCAGTATTTT. Translation: CASSLAGSSTDTQYF.

On this clonotype itself: The limits of the CDR3 on the DNA are not certain, so only TCRdb's listed CDR3 is given. The rearrangement links TRBV20-1 to TRBJ1-4; the DNA was not used to check the table's D call, TRBD1. Germline CDR1 is DFQATT and CDR2 is SNEGSKA (reference sequence). Counting both end residues, the CDR3 totals 15 amino acids. CDR3 protein: CSALVRGRPNEKLFF.

This clonotype was observed many times. The V gene is TRBV2, the J gene TRBJ2-6, with a tentative D call TRBD2 (6 bases). Germline V gives CDR1 SNHLY, CDR2 FYNNEI. V lost 7 bases and J 0 bases, leaving 7 bases between the germline ends. The CDR3 is made up of 14 amino acids. CDR3 in DNA: TGTGCCAGCAAGACTAGCTCTGGGGCCAACGTCCTGACTTTC. Protein sequence: CASKTSSGANVLTF.

In its sample, this clonotype was seen a few times. The rearrangement links TRBV5-1 to TRBJ2-3; D gene uncertain. V was pared by 0 bases and J by 5 bases, with 10 bases between. Germline V gene sequence: CDR1 SGHRS, CDR2 YFSETQ. The CDR3 loop spans 14 amino acids. This chain's CDR3 is CASSLVGREDTQYF. The CDR3 region has the DNA TGCGCCAGCAGCTTGGTAGGTAGGGAAGATACGCAGTATTTT.